One and the same sample provided the 5 T cell receptor beta chains below, sequenced in a study of sequential checkpoint blockade in melanoma. Indicated treatment: randomized to nivolumab then ipilimumab (arm A) or the reverse (arm B). Assay: immunoSEQ multiplex PCR; the TCRdb copy retains only in-frame clones and omits some. The table has around 30,000 clones, around nine tenths seen once. The source material was CD8+ T cells sorted from blood (inferred from file names), sampled from a patient given nivolumab and ipilimumab in sequence. The receptor source for this set is a human donor with melanoma.

This rearrangement joins TRBV7-2 to TRBJ2-1, with 10 positions matching TRBD2. This CDR3 has 16 amino acids. Germline CDR1 and CDR2: SGHTA and FQGNSA. V trimming: 2 bases; J trimming: 4 bases; junction bases outside the gene matches: 5. The CDR3 here is CASSLIAGGLYNEQFF. The CDR3 nucleotides read TGTGCCAGCAGCTTAATAGCGGGGGGCCTTTACAATGAGCAGTTCTTC.

This clone turned up a few times. This sequence joins TRBV7-9 and TRBJ1-1; 7 bases are shared with TRBD1. Germline V gene data show CDR1 as SEHNR and CDR2 as FQNEAQ (reference sequence). The length of the CDR3 is 15 residues. V lost 4 bases, J lost 5 bases, and 10 bases stayed unmatched. The CDR3 DNA follows: TGTGCCAGCAGCTCCAGCGGACAGGCGGATACTGAAGCTTTCTTT. Its translation: CASSSSGQADTEAFF.

This clone came up a few times. V is TRBV28 and J is TRBJ2-1; 8 positions agree with TRBD2. The CDR3 is 17 amino acids. Germline CDR1 reads MDHEN; CDR2 reads SYDVKM. The V segment lost 3 bases and the J segment 1 base; nucleotides outside the gene matches: 8. CDR3 sequence (DNA): TGTGCCAGCAGTTTGTATCTAGCGGGCCTGTCCTACAATGAGCAGTTCTTC. Amino acids: CASSLYLAGLSYNEQFF.

The gene calls are TRBV5-4 and TRBJ2-1, with a possible D match to TRBD1 (6 bases). The V end was cut by 0 bases, the J end by 8 bases, with 18 bases between. This CDR3 contains 16 residues. The V gene's germline CDR1 is SGHNT and CDR2 YYREEE (reference sequence). This chain's CDR3 is CASSLVGAPTRYEQFF. For the CDR3, the DNA is TGTGCCAGCAGCTTGGTGGGGGCTCCAACTCGATATGAGCAGTTCTTC.

The genes are TRBV5-3 and TRBJ1-5; D is undetermined. TRBV5-3 is given ORF status, its function remaining uncertain. V lost 0 bases and J 0 bases, leaving 25 bases between the germline ends. The CDR3 has 21 amino acids. The CDR3 DNA reads TGTGCCAGAAGCTTGGTCCCCTCTACAGCTCACCAACCGTATAGCAATCAGCCCCAGCATTTT. Residues: CARSLVPSTAHQPYSNQPQHF.